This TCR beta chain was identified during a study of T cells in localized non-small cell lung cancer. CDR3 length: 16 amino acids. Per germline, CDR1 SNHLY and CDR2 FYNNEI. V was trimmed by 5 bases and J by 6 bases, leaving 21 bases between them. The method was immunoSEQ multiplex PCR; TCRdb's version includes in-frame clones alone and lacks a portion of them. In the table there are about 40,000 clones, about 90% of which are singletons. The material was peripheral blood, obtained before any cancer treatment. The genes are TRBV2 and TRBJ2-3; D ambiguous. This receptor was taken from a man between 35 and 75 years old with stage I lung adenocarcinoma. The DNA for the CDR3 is TGTGCCAGCAGTTTCCCAACTACGTCCGGGTCGGATACGCAGTATTTT. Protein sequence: CASSFPTTSGSDTQYF.